This section outlines one TCR beta chain sequence together with its context. Trimming pared 3 bases from V and 5 bases from J, leaving 10 bases between. Germline CDR1 reads KGHSH; CDR2 reads LQKENI. This CDR3 has 14 amino acids. Study processing details: Estimation of nucleated cell counts was performed using reference gene primer amplification. Profiling relied on immunoSEQ multiplex PCR, and the TCRdb table lists in-frame clones only, not all of them. The V and J calls and clone size are taken from that table; D and trimming were inferred from the DNA. This table has 150,000 or so clones, around 83% appearing once. This sample was taken from a study of blood T cell repertoires in COVID-19. Study summary: T cells, B-cell-depleted T cells, or PBMCs supplied cDNA or gDNA.

The sample consisted of peripheral blood. The gene calls are TRBV18 and TRBJ1-4, with D possibly TRBD1 on 5 matching bases. This clonotype was sampled from a woman between 55 and 75 years old with COVID-19, enrolled during active disease. DNA for the CDR3: TGTGCCAGCTCACCCCCGGGGGAAAATGAAAAACTGTTTTTT. Translating gives CASSPPGENEKLFF.